The 30 T cell receptor beta chains in this list originate from one sample, sequenced in a study of regulatory T cells in long-lasting Graves disease. Building the TCR beta libraries relied on iRepertoire HTBI primers, and CDR3 regions underwent Arm-PCR. MiXCR, run by TCRdb on the multiplex PCR reads, gives a single entry per CDR3 protein. The data show 350,000 to 550,000 distinct CDR3 sequences, with 15% seen just once and 16% held by the top ten. Stated time point: newly diagnosed GD, antithyroid drugs for less than 3 months. Extracted PBMC RNA gave rise to the TCR library. These data were also filed under a second study, of T cells in Graves' hyperthyroidism and ophthalmopathy.

Sample: peripheral blood mononuclear cells (PBMCs), taken at new diagnosis, from a patient treated with antithyroid drugs. The receptors stem from a woman in her 30s with Graves disease.

The V gene is TRBV12-3 or TRBV12-4, the J gene TRBJ2-1, with a weak D call TRBD2 (5 bases). There are 15 residues in the CDR3. V lost 0 bases and J lost 4, with 10 bases in between. CDR3 region: CASSLAGALYNEQFF. CDR3 in DNA: TGTGCCAGCAGTTTAGCGGGAGCGTTGTACAATGAGCAGTTCTTC.

This clonotype was seen many times. The chain links TRBV7-9 to TRBJ2-7; 7 bases align to TRBD1. The CDR3 contains 16 residues. Trimming at V came to 2 bases and at J to 4 bases, leaving 11 bases not matched to a gene. Germline values: CDR1 SEHNR, CDR2 FQNEAQ (reference sequence). CDR3 sequence reads: CASSLLTGTAKYEQYF. DNA for the CDR3: TGTGCCAGCAGCTTATTGACCGGGACAGCGAAATACGAGCAGTACTTC.

Many counts were recorded for this clonotype. The chain carries TRBV3-1 and TRBJ2-5; D remains unclear. The CDR3 has 13 residues. From germline, CDR1 is LGHDT and CDR2 YNNKEL (reference sequence). V lost 3 bases and J 5 bases, leaving 10 bases between the germline ends. The CDR3 DNA reads TGTGCCAGCAGCCAGGGCCCGAAGGAGACCCAGTACTTC. This sequence encodes CASSQGPKETQYF.

This clonotype has at least ten counts. The gene calls are TRBV20-1 and TRBJ2-5; TRBD2 aligns across 8 bases. The CDR3 runs 15 residues. After removal of 3 bases from V and 4 bases from J, the junction contained 10 bases not matched to a gene. The V gene's germline CDR1 is DFQATT and CDR2 SNEGSKA (reference sequence). The CDR3 nucleotides are TGCAGTGCTAGCATTAGCGGGATCCCTCGAGAGACCCAGTACTTC. It translates to CSASISGIPRETQYF.

The chain combines TRBV7-2 with TRBJ2-1, with a possible D match to TRBD2 (6 bases). Deletions cut 4 bases from V and 8 bases from J, with 15 bases between. The CDR3 contains 14 residues. Per germline, CDR1 SGHTA and CDR2 FQGNSA. The CDR3 sequence is CASSSAGALDEQFF. Here the CDR3 DNA reads TGTGCCAGCAGCTCAGCGGGTGCTCTGGATGAGCAGTTCTTC.

In its sample, this clonotype was seen many times. The V and J genes are TRBV3-1 and TRBJ2-7; 13 nucleotides line up with TRBD2. The J segment lost 0 bases and the V segment lost 8 bases, leaving 10 bases of the junction unmatched. Germline CDR1 LGHDT, CDR2 YNNKEL (reference sequence). This CDR3 region has 17 residues. This chain's CDR3 is CASSFGLAGASSYEQYF. The CDR3 nucleotides read TGTGCCAGCTCCTTCGGACTAGCGGGAGCGAGCTCCTACGAGCAGTACTTC.

The sample holds one count of this clonotype. This clone may be a read error of a much larger clone one base away. This rearrangement joins TRBV30 to TRBJ2-5, with TRBD2 matching 12 bases. The J call may be faulty, since TRBJ2-1 better matches the DNA end. Germline lookup yields CDR1 GTSNPN and CDR2 SVGIG (reference sequence). The CDR3 extends over 14 amino acids. CDR3 nucleotides: TGTGCCTGGAGTGTCGGTCTAGCGGGAGGGATACAGTTCTTC. Encoded protein: CAWSVGLAGGIQFF.

The CDR3, as DNA: TGTGCCAGTAAGGCCGGGGGGGGCGACTCCTACGAGCAGTACTTC. Translating it yields CASKAGGGDSYEQYF. This chain uses TRBV19 with TRBJ2-7; 8 nucleotides agree with TRBD2. The CDR3 spans 15 residues. Germline V lookup: CDR1 LNHDA, CDR2 SQIVND (reference sequence). The V gene end was trimmed by 7 bases and the J gene end by 0 bases; junction bases not matched to a gene: 8. The full variable domain, rest sourced from reference TRBV19 and TRBJ2-7, is DGGITQSPKYLFRKEGQNVTLSCEQNLNHDAMYWYRQDPGQGLRLIYYSQIVNDFQKGDIAEGYSVSREKKESFPLTVTSAQKNPTAFYLCASKAGGGDSYEQYFGPGTRLTVT.

This chain joins TRBV10-3 and TRBJ2-3; a possible D gene is TRBD1 (6 bases). CDR3 length: 15 amino acids. V dropped 2 bases and J dropped 4 bases, with 13 bases sitting between them. Per germline, CDR1 ENHRY and CDR2 SYGVKD. The DNA for the CDR3 is TGTGCCATCAGTGAGGGGGAACAGGGAGCAGATACGCAGTATTTT. It encodes CAISEGEQGADTQYF.

This clonotype was observed many times. J is TRBJ1-1 and V is TRBV12-3 or TRBV12-4; tentative D call: TRBD1 (5 bases). Between the trimmed V and J ends, which lost 2 bases and 3 bases, there was a span of 10 bases. The CDR3 extends over 14 amino acids. CDR3 in amino acids: CASSLLGGDTEAFF. Written as DNA, the CDR3 is TGTGCCAGCAGTTTACTAGGAGGGGACACTGAAGCTTTCTTT.

The chain uses TRBV4-1 and TRBJ2-7; D call uncertain. Trimming pared 4 bases from V and 8 bases from J, leaving 15 bases between. Germline V lookup: CDR1 MGHRA, CDR2 YSYEKL. This CDR3 has 13 amino acids. The CDR3 DNA sequence: TGCGCCAGCAGCCTACCCCCGACTGGGCAGCAGTACTTC. It translates to CASSLPPTGQQYF.

This clonotype was detected many times. The V and J genes are TRBV28 and TRBJ1-1; D gene ambiguous. Germline V gene lookup returns CDR1 MDHEN and CDR2 SYDVKM. Trimming removed 7 bases from V and 1 base from J, with 7 bases in between. The CDR3 length is 12 residues. The CDR3 reads CASTHWNTEAFF. The CDR3 DNA is TGTGCCAGCACTCACTGGAACACTGAAGCTTTCTTT.

This clonotype was seen ten or more times. This chain uses TRBV6-2 or TRBV6-3 with TRBJ2-7; 7 nucleotides line up with TRBD1. V dropped 6 bases and J dropped 0; count of bases not matched to a gene: 8. Looked up from germline, CDR1 is MNHEY and CDR2 is SVGEGT. The CDR3 has 15 residues. CDR3 sequence reads: CASRVPQGTSYEQYF. DNA of the CDR3: TGTGCCAGCAGGGTACCACAGGGGACCTCCTACGAGCAGTACTTC.

A note on this clonotype: Since a much larger clone is just one base distant, this may be a read error. Since no conserved phenylalanine or tryptophan closes the CDR3, a read error is the likely cause. This chain uses TRBV12-3 or TRBV12-4 with TRBJ2-7; possible D gene TRBD2, 6 bases. The CDR3 extends over 13 amino acids. Trimming pared 3 bases from V and 7 bases from J, leaving 13 bases between. The CDR3 nucleotides are TGTGCCAGCAGTTTTAGTCTTGGGGGGGAGCAGTACTCC. Amino acids: CASSFSLGGEQYS.

This clonotype has ten or more counts. V gene TRBV3-1 combines with J gene TRBJ2-5, with TRBD2 matching over 10 bases. The trim removed 4 bases at V and 5 bases at J, leaving 7 bases unmatched. Germline V gene sequence: CDR1 LGHDT, CDR2 YNNKEL (reference sequence). The length of the CDR3 is 15 residues. CDR3 amino acids: CASSLVAGGSETQYF. The CDR3 nucleotides read TGTGCCAGCAGCCTTGTAGCGGGAGGAAGCGAGACCCAGTACTTC.

This clonotype was detected only a few times. The V gene is TRBV4-2, the J gene TRBJ2-7; D not certain. Deletions cut 0 bases from V and 4 bases from J, with 13 bases between. CDR3 size: 15 residues. Germline V gene lookup returns CDR1 LGHNA and CDR2 YNFKEQ. The DNA of the CDR3 is TGTGCCAGCAGCCAAGATGTGGTAGGTTGGTACGAGCAGTACTTC. The encoded protein is CASSQDVVGWYEQYF.

This clonotype showed up just a few times. The chain uses TRBV5-1 and TRBJ2-3, with TRBD2 matching over 9 bases. Germline V gene lookup returns CDR1 SGHRS and CDR2 YFSETQ. The CDR3 spans 16 residues. J gave up 2 bases and V 0 bases, and 4 bases lay outside the gene matches. As DNA, the CDR3 is TGCGCCAGCAGCTTGGGGCCTAGCGGGACCACAGATACGCAGTATTTT. Protein sequence: CASSLGPSGTTDTQYF.

The table lists this clonotype with many counts. This chain joins TRBV6-2 or TRBV6-3 and TRBJ2-2; weak D call: TRBD1 (5 bases). Trimming pared 6 bases from V and 0 bases from J, leaving 11 bases between. The germline V gene has CDR1 MNHEY and CDR2 SVGEGT. The CDR3 spans 15 residues. The CDR3 here is CASSPQGSNTGELFF. CDR3 in DNA: TGTGCCAGCAGCCCCCAGGGATCGAACACCGGGGAGCTGTTTTTT.

This sequence joins TRBV6-1 and TRBJ2-7, with TRBD2 matching over 10 bases. The germline gives CDR1 MNHNS, CDR2 SASEGT. The CDR3 sequence is 16 residues long. J gave up 5 bases and V 6 bases, and 13 bases lay outside the gene matches. CDR3 residues: CASSPSLAGGAHEQYF. The DNA for the CDR3 is TGTGCCAGCAGCCCTAGTTTAGCGGGAGGCGCCCACGAGCAGTACTTC.

The chain links TRBV15 to TRBJ2-3; D ambiguous. V was trimmed by 0 bases and J by 1 base, leaving 17 bases between them. The CDR3 sequence is 18 residues long. Germline lookup yields CDR1 LNHNV and CDR2 YYDKDF (reference sequence). The CDR3 region has the DNA TGTGCCACCAGCAGAGATAGGGCTCTCACGGCCGGCACAGATACGCAGTATTTT. Its protein is CATSRDRALTAGTDTQYF.

This clonotype was observed many times. V gene TRBV20-1 combines with J gene TRBJ2-2; D is possibly TRBD2 (5 bases). The CDR3 runs to 15 residues. Germline CDR1 and CDR2: DFQATT and SNEGSKA (reference sequence). Trimming removed 3 bases from V and 0 bases from J, with 11 bases in between. The CDR3 loop is CSARISGANTGELFF. The CDR3 coding sequence is TGCAGTGCTAGGATATCCGGGGCGAACACCGGGGAGCTGTTTTTT.

About this clonotype itself: A much larger clonotype is one base distant, so this may be a read error. This sequence joins TRBV11-2 and TRBJ2-1, with 10 bases matching TRBD2. Germline V gives CDR1 SGHAT, CDR2 FQNNGV. This CDR3 is 18 amino acids long. CDR3 DNA: TGTGCCACCAGCTTAGCGGGGGGCGGCGGGAGCTCCTACAATGAGCAGTTCTTC. As protein: CATSLAGGGGSSYNEQFF.

A remark on this clonotype: A clone one base away is much larger, so this may be a read error. The chain recombines TRBV28 with TRBJ2-7; TRBD1 matches at 10 bases. This CDR3 comprises 14 residues. V lost 7 bases and J lost 5; bases outside the gene matches: 8. CDR1 is MDHEN and CDR2 is SYDVKM in the germline V gene. The CDR3 spells CASNLDRGSHEQYF. As DNA, the CDR3 is TGTGCCAGCAACCTGGACAGGGGGTCCCACGAGCAGTACTTC.

The chain joins TRBV20-1 to TRBJ2-3; D is unresolved. V lost 1 base, J lost 2 bases, and 13 bases lay in between. The germline CDR1 and CDR2 sequences are DFQATT and SNEGSKA (reference sequence). CDR3 length equals 15 residues. The CDR3: CSARATRRLTDTQYF. In DNA form, the CDR3 reads TGCAGTGCTAGAGCCACGAGAAGACTCACAGATACGCAGTATTTT.

This clonotype was seen many times. V gene TRBV3-1 combines with J gene TRBJ1-2, with D unresolved. V lost 1 base to trimming and J lost 4 bases, with 10 bases between them. The CDR3 sequence is 14 residues long. Germline-derived CDR1 and CDR2 are LGHDT and YNNKEL (reference sequence). CDR3 residues: CASSQGTDAYGYTF. DNA for the CDR3: TGTGCCAGCAGCCAAGGTACGGACGCCTATGGCTACACCTTC. Together with reference TRBV3-1 and TRBJ1-2, the CDR3 gives the full variable domain: DTAVSQTPKYLVTQMGNDKSIKCEQNLGHDTMYWYKQDSKKFLKIMFSYNNKELIINETVPNRFSPKSPDKAHLNLHINSLELGDSAVYFCASSQGTDAYGYTFGSGTRLTVV.

The chain is built from TRBV7-9 and TRBJ2-7, with D perhaps matching TRBD1 or TRBD2 (5 bases each). From germline, CDR1 is SEHNR and CDR2 FQNEAQ (reference sequence). CDR3 length: 15 amino acids. Deletions cut 1 base from V and 2 bases from J, with 12 bases between. The CDR3 sequence is CASSLVRDPAYEQYF. Here the CDR3 DNA reads TGTGCCAGCAGCTTAGTCCGGGACCCTGCCTACGAGCAGTACTTC.

This chain links TRBV11-2 with TRBJ2-1; TRBD2 matches 7 bases. Germline trimming cut 5 bases from V and 8 bases from J; bases unmatched to any gene: 15. The CDR3 contains 16 residues. CDR1 is SGHAT, CDR2 FQNNGV, per germline. The DNA for the CDR3 is TGTGCCAGCAGCCTCCGTTCTAGCGGACCTTACCATGAGCAGTTCTTC. It codes for CASSLRSSGPYHEQFF.

The table lists this clonotype with a few counts. This chain connects TRBV9 to TRBJ1-1; the D gene is possibly TRBD1 (5 bases). In germline, CDR1 is SGDLS, CDR2 YYNGEE. This CDR3 has 14 amino acids. Trimming cost V 2 bases and J 3 bases, with 11 bases left between them. The CDR3 reads CASSVGGGDTEAFF. The CDR3 DNA follows: TGTGCCAGCAGCGTGGGGGGGGGGGACACTGAAGCTTTCTTT.

The sample holds a few counts of this clonotype. The V gene is TRBV24-1, the J gene TRBJ2-3; no definite D call. V shed 3 bases and J shed 5 bases, with 8 bases lying between them. Per the germline V gene, CDR1 is KGHDR and CDR2 is SFDVKD. The CDR3 loop spans 13 amino acids. The CDR3 DNA sequence: TGTGCCACCAGTGATGACCCCGGAGATACGCAGTATTTT. Encoded protein: CATSDDPGDTQYF.

At least ten counts were recorded for this clonotype. The chain links TRBV30 to TRBJ2-1, with a possible D match to TRBD2 (5 bases). Germline-derived CDR1 and CDR2 are GTSNPN and SVGIG (reference sequence). Trimming cost V 0 bases and J 7 bases, with 7 bases left between them. The CDR3 extends over 12 amino acids. The CDR3 loop is CAWSVRGNEQFF. For the CDR3, the DNA is TGTGCCTGGAGTGTACGCGGGAATGAGCAGTTCTTC.